This T cell receptor (beta chain) was observed in a study of T cell responses to AZD1222 COVID-19 vaccine. General study results and limits: Regions left unmutated in variants are reportedly the target of nearly half of spike-specific TCRs. Only a handful of people who got AZD1222 tested seropositive at baseline.

Data came from immunoSEQ multiplex PCR; TCRdb stores just in-frame clones and leaves some out. The table lists approximately 140,000 clones, under 95% of them singletons, with 1.9% in the top ten. Comment on this clone: What it binds is not known.

V dropped 10 bases and J dropped 6 bases, with 18 bases sitting between them. The length of the CDR3 is 13 residues. This receptor was identified in an adult in good health. The sequencing here drew on peripheral blood, taken on day 0 of AZD1222 vaccination. The V and J genes are TRBV12-3 or TRBV12-4 and TRBJ1-2, with no clear D. The CDR3 DNA sequence: TGTGCCACCGATGGAACAGAAGCTAATGGCTACACCTTC. Its translation is CATDGTEANGYTF.